This paragraph covers one TCR beta chain sequence. This sample is part of a study of T cell changes during pregnancy in multiple sclerosis. This CDR3 is 17 amino acids long. The germline CDR1 and CDR2 sequences are SGHVS and FNYEAQ. J lost 4 bases, V lost 1 base, and 8 bases had no gene match. The data were produced by immunoSEQ multiplex PCR, yet TCRdb's version contains in-frame clones alone and is incomplete. The sample has approximately 53,000 clones, 90% seen once. This sample comprised peripheral blood, obtained after pregnancy. The sequence was collected from a female donor in good health, enrolled as a control in a pregnancy study. The chain is built from TRBV7-6 and TRBJ1-3; 9 bases fit TRBD1. As DNA, the CDR3 is TGTGCCAGCAGCTTAGAATTTACAGGGGGCCACGGAAACACCATATATTTT. Translation: CASSLEFTGGHGNTIYF.